The next 22 T cell receptor beta chains were all read from a single sample in a study of blood T cell repertoires in COVID-19. Generated by immunoSEQ multiplex PCR, the TCRdb table keeps only in-frame clones and is missing some. The sample lists approximately 42,000 clones, about 70% seen once, with approximately 60% in the top ten. The sequenced material came from peripheral blood. These receptors were taken from a man older than 75 with acute or convalescent COVID-19.

The rearrangement links TRBV7-2 to TRBJ1-4; tentatively, D is TRBD1 (5 bases). Germline values: CDR1 SGHTA, CDR2 FQGNSA. This CDR3 region has 16 residues. V gave up 1 base and J gave up 3 bases, with 12 bases separating them. The CDR3 DNA follows: TGTGCCAGCAGCTTAGACACAGGCACAGCTAATGAAAAACTGTTTTTT. Its protein is CASSLDTGTANEKLFF.

The chain has TRBV15 and TRBJ2-6; 7 bases are shared with TRBD1. Germline V CDR1 and CDR2: LNHNV, YYDKDF (reference sequence). Unmatched junction bases numbered 7, after V lost 5 bases and J lost 0 bases. CDR3 length: 17 residues. The CDR3 spells CATSARTGTSGANVLTF. The CDR3 region has the DNA TGTGCCACCAGCGCTCGGACAGGTACCTCTGGGGCCAACGTCCTGACTTTC. Full variable domain (rest looked up from reference TRBV15 and TRBJ2-6): DAMVIQNPRYQVTQFGKPVTLSCSQTLNHNVMYWYQQKSSQAPKLLFHYYDKDFNNEADTPDNFQSRRPNTSFCFLDIRSPGLGDTAMYLCATSARTGTSGANVLTFGAGSRLTVL.

CDR3 protein: CASSPGTGGHEQYF. The CDR3, as DNA: TGTGCCAGCAGTCCGGGGACAGGGGGCCACGAGCAGTACTTC. The chain combines TRBV27 with TRBJ2-7, with TRBD1 identical over 12 bases. Germline V gene sequence: CDR1 MNHEY, CDR2 SMNVEV (reference sequence). The V gene end was trimmed by 5 bases and the J gene end by 5 bases; junction bases not matched to a gene: 4. The CDR3 contains 14 residues.

This chain connects TRBV7-9 to TRBJ2-1; 9 bases map to TRBD2. There are 14 residues in the CDR3. V was clipped by 5 bases and J by 4 bases; unmatched bases: 3. Germline V gene sequence: CDR1 SEHNR, CDR2 FQNEAQ (reference sequence). CDR3 DNA: TGTGCCAGCAGCCGGACTAGCGTTTACAATGAGCAGTTCTTC. Encoded protein: CASSRTSVYNEQFF.

The rearrangement uses TRBV7-2 and TRBJ2-5; possibly TRBD2 for D (5 bases). V was shortened by 1 base and J by 4 bases, with 7 bases between the two germline ends. Germline V CDR1 and CDR2: SGHTA, FQGNSA. CDR3 length equals 13 residues. The DNA of the CDR3 is TGTGCCAGCAGCTTAGTAGCGATAGAGACCCAGTACTTC. Residues: CASSLVAIETQYF. The variable domain in full, with the rest retrieved from reference TRBV7-2 and TRBJ2-5, is GAGVSQSPSNKVTEKGKDVELRCDPISGHTALYWYRQSLGQGLEFLIYFQGNSAPDKSGLPSDRFSAERTGGSVSTLTIQRTQQEDSAVYLCASSLVAIETQYFGPGTRLLVL.

The chain carries TRBV12-3 or TRBV12-4 and TRBJ2-3, with 7 positions matching TRBD1. The length of the CDR3 is 12 residues. V was pared by 6 bases and J by 6 bases, with 3 bases of the junction left unmatched. The chain's CDR3 is CASRGDSDTQYF. The DNA for the CDR3 is TGTGCCAGCAGAGGGGACAGTGATACGCAGTATTTT.

This chain joins TRBV5-1 and TRBJ2-5, with 7 bases matching TRBD2. This CDR3 has 14 amino acids. The ends lost 1 base at V and 5 bases at J; junction bases unmatched: 5. The V gene's germline CDR1 is SGHRS and CDR2 YFSETQ. The CDR3 DNA reads as TGCGCCAGCAGCTTGTCTAGCGGTATGGAGACCCAGTACTTC. Translation gives CASSLSSGMETQYF. Drawing the rest from reference TRBV5-1 and TRBJ2-5, the complete variable domain is KAGVTQTPRYLIKTRGQQVTLSCSPISGHRSVSWYQQTPGQGLQFLFEYFSETQRNKGNFPGRFSGRQFSNSRSEMNVSTLELGDSALYLCASSLSSGMETQYFGPGTRLLVL.

The chain combines TRBV5-4 with TRBJ1-4; 9 bases are shared with TRBD1. V was pared by 4 bases and J by 4 bases, with 5 bases of the junction left unmatched. Germline V gene sequence: CDR1 SGHNT, CDR2 YYREEE (reference sequence). The CDR3 runs 15 residues. The CDR3 is CASSSGTGFNEKLFF. CDR3 nucleotides: TGTGCCAGCAGCAGCGGGACAGGGTTTAATGAAAAACTGTTTTTT.

DNA for the CDR3: TGTGCCAGCAGCCCCTCCGCGGGAGTCAGCGGGGAGCTGTTTTTT. This gives the protein CASSPSAGVSGELFF. The V gene is TRBV9, the J gene TRBJ2-2, with TRBD2 matching 7 bases. The V segment lost 4 bases and the J segment 7 bases; nucleotides outside the gene matches: 10. Germline V CDR1 and CDR2: SGDLS, YYNGEE. CDR3 length: 15 amino acids. Full variable domain (remainder filled in from reference TRBV9 and TRBJ2-2): DSGVTQTPKHLITATGQRVTLRCSPRSGDLSVYWYQQSLDQGLQFLIQYYNGEERAKGNILERFSAQQFPDLHSELNLSSLELGDSALYFCASSPSAGVSGELFFGEGSRLTVL.

This clone was detected only a few times. This chain connects TRBV12-3 or TRBV12-4 to TRBJ2-7, with a tentative D call TRBD2 (6 bases). Trimming removed 3 bases from V and 3 bases from J, with 9 bases in between. The CDR3 has 13 amino acids. CDR3 coding DNA: TGTGCCAGCAGTTTCGGGAGTAACTACGAGCAGTACTTC. Translation gives CASSFGSNYEQYF.

A word on this clone: This sample includes further DNA sequences coding for the same CDR3. The chain recombines TRBV28 with TRBJ1-5; no clear D gene. Germline V lookup: CDR1 MDHEN, CDR2 SYDVKM. Trimming removed 5 bases from V and 4 bases from J, with 3 bases in between. CDR3 length: 11 residues. This chain's CDR3 is CASSVNQPQHF. DNA for the CDR3: TGTGCCAGCAGTGTAAATCAGCCCCAGCATTTT.

The rearrangement joins TRBV7-2 to TRBJ2-1; TRBD1 agrees at 7 bases. This CDR3 is 15 amino acids long. Germline V gives CDR1 SGHTA, CDR2 FQGNSA. With V trimmed by 4 bases and J by 4 bases, 7 bases remained unmatched. CDR3 bases: TGTGCCAGCAGCTCGGCTAGACAGGGTTACAATGAGCAGTTCTTC. The encoded protein is CASSSARQGYNEQFF.

The chain links TRBV4-3 to TRBJ2-2, with D possibly matching TRBD1 (5 bases). CDR1 and CDR2 from the germline V gene are LGHNA and YSLEER. The CDR3 runs to 14 residues. V was pared by 5 bases and J by 6 bases, with 13 bases between. The CDR3 here is CASSKQDRSGELFF. The CDR3 DNA reads as TGCGCCAGCAGCAAACAGGATCGGTCCGGGGAGCTGTTTTTT.

Comments on this clone: A junction boundary mismatches the germline segment, possibly from a read error. The V gene is TRBV7-7, the J gene TRBJ2-2; no clear D gene. Germline CDR1 reads SSHAT; CDR2 reads FNYEAQ (reference sequence). The CDR3 runs 13 residues. The CDR3 region is CASSAGNTGELFF. Written as DNA, the CDR3 is TGTGCTAGCAGTGCAGGAAACACCGGGGAGCTGTTTTTT.

The genes are TRBV9 and TRBJ2-5, with unresolved D. The CDR3 runs to 11 residues. CDR1 and CDR2 from the germline V gene are SGDLS and YYNGEE. V gave up 7 bases and J gave up 0 bases, with 4 bases separating them. The DNA for the CDR3 is TGTGCCAGCGCGAACCAAGAGACCCAGTACTTC. Its translation: CASANQETQYF. Full variable domain (remainder filled in from reference TRBV9 and TRBJ2-5): DSGVTQTPKHLITATGQRVTLRCSPRSGDLSVYWYQQSLDQGLQFLIQYYNGEERAKGNILERFSAQQFPDLHSELNLSSLELGDSALYFCASANQETQYFGPGTRLLVL.

This clone appeared once. The rearrangement links TRBV4-2 to TRBJ2-1, with 7 bases aligning to TRBD2. This CDR3 is built from 18 residues. Germline V gives CDR1 LGHNA, CDR2 YNFKEQ. The V segment lost 0 bases and the J segment 5 bases; nucleotides outside the gene matches: 13. In DNA, the CDR3 is TGTGCCAGCAGCCAAGAGGGAAGGTGGTCTAGCGGAAACAATGAGCAGTTCTTC. The encoded protein is CASSQEGRWSSGNNEQFF.

J is TRBJ1-2 and V is TRBV2; tentatively, D is TRBD1 (5 bases). The CDR3 loop spans 13 amino acids. V dropped 7 bases and J dropped 4 bases, with 13 bases sitting between them. Germline V gene data show CDR1 as SNHLY and CDR2 as FYNNEI. In nucleotides, the CDR3 is TGTGCCAGCATGCGAGCGGGGGGCTATGGCTACACCTTC. Translation: CASMRAGGYGYTF.

This clone turned up a few times. This rearrangement joins TRBV27 to TRBJ2-7, with TRBD1 identical over 7 bases. CDR1 is MNHEY, CDR2 SMNVEV, per germline (reference sequence). CDR3 length: 13 residues. With 5 bases clipped from V and 3 bases from J, the junction kept 4 bases outside the gene matches. Written as DNA, the CDR3 is TGTGCCAGCAGTCCGACAGGGAGCTACGAGCAGTACTTC. It specifies CASSPTGSYEQYF.

The chain carries TRBV6-6 and TRBJ2-3, with D tentatively TRBD2 (5 bases). The germline gives CDR1 MNHNY, CDR2 SVGAGI (reference sequence). V was shortened by 4 bases and J by 3 bases, with 14 bases between the two germline ends. This CDR3 is 15 amino acids long. CDR3 nucleotides: TGTGCCAGCAGTTTAACGGGAAGTCGGACAGATACGCAGTATTTT. It translates to CASSLTGSRTDTQYF.

The chain links TRBV18 to TRBJ2-1; D may be TRBD2 (6 bases). The CDR3 has 16 amino acids. The V gene's germline CDR1 is KGHSH and CDR2 LQKENI. The germline V and J ends were trimmed by 3 bases and 0 bases, with 12 bases remaining between them. CDR3 protein: CASSPYGGGSYNEQFF. CDR3 nucleotides: TGTGCCAGCTCACCGTACGGGGGAGGCTCCTACAATGAGCAGTTCTTC.

This sequence joins TRBV7-9 and TRBJ2-7; 7 bases agree with TRBD1. V shed 5 bases and J 6 bases; nucleotides not matched to a gene: 7. The CDR3 runs 13 residues. Germline V CDR1 and CDR2: SEHNR, FQNEAQ (reference sequence). The CDR3 sequence is CASSHSDRAEQYF. The CDR3 DNA reads as TGTGCCAGCAGCCATTCTGACAGGGCCGAGCAGTACTTC.

Comments on this clone: One junction end does not reproduce the germline sequence, and a read error may be involved. The chain links TRBV7-7 to TRBJ2-5; 8 nucleotides agree with TRBD2. The CDR3 is made up of 14 amino acids. The V gene's germline CDR1 is SSHAT and CDR2 FNYEAQ (reference sequence). CDR3 sequence reads: CASSHSGGGETQYF. The CDR3 nucleotides read TGTGCTAGCAGCCATTCGGGGGGGGGAGAGACCCAGTACTTC.